These 22 T cell receptor beta chains were all obtained from the same sample, sequenced in a study of identical twins. TCRdb redid the calling of the 5' RACE reads with MiXCR, one entry per CDR3 protein. The sample has 500,000 or so distinct CDR3 sequences, approximately 22% seen once. These records were also assigned to another study, of T cells expressing NK-cell markers.

Source material: CD4+ T cells sorted from blood. These receptors all stem from a woman between 18 and 30 years old in good health.

This chain links TRBV20-1 with TRBJ2-7, with D possibly being TRBD2 (5 bases). V lost 1 base and J 3 bases, leaving 10 bases between the germline ends. The CDR3 is 13 residues long. Germline CDR1 DFQATT, CDR2 SNEGSKA (reference sequence). The CDR3 spells CSARAGNNYEQYF. DNA for the CDR3: TGCAGTGCTAGAGCGGGGAACAACTACGAGCAGTACTTC.

The chain couples TRBV3-1 to TRBJ2-7; 7 bases match TRBD2. The CDR3 has 17 residues. The V gene end was trimmed by 4 bases and the J gene end by 2 bases; junction bases not matched to a gene: 14. Germline CDR1 reads LGHDT; CDR2 reads YNNKEL (reference sequence). The CDR3 here is CASSRGGASRIAYEQYF. The CDR3 coding sequence is TGTGCCAGCAGCCGGGGGGGAGCATCAAGAATCGCCTACGAGCAGTACTTC.

V is TRBV6-5 and J is TRBJ2-5; D call uncertain. V lost 0 bases and J 2 bases, leaving 13 bases between the germline ends. Germline CDR1 is MNHEY and CDR2 is SVGAGI. The length of the CDR3 is 16 residues. CDR3 DNA: TGTGCCAGCAGTTACTCGTTCTCACAAGGACAAGAGACCCAGTACTTC. Amino acid sequence: CASSYSFSQGQETQYF.

This clonotype appeared many times. The genes are TRBV4-3 and TRBJ2-7, with TRBD2 identical over 7 bases. V dropped 0 bases and J dropped 5; count of bases not matched to a gene: 7. This CDR3 spans 15 amino acids. Germline V CDR1 and CDR2: LGHNA, YSLEER. The CDR3 DNA reads TGCGCCAGCAGCCAAGATTTCGTCAGCGGGGACGAGCAGTACTTC. As protein: CASSQDFVSGDEQYF.

This sequence joins TRBV29-1 and TRBJ2-1, with 7 bases lining up with TRBD1. The CDR3 totals 11 residues. The trim removed 5 bases at V and 8 bases at J, leaving 3 bases unmatched. CDR1 and CDR2 from the germline V gene are SQVTM and ANQGSEA. The CDR3 nucleotides read TGCAGCGTTACAGGGGTGGATGAGCAGTTCTTC. Its protein is CSVTGVDEQFF.

The V gene is TRBV20-1, the J gene TRBJ2-4, with TRBD2 as a possible D gene (5 bases). Deletions cut 0 bases from V and 0 bases from J, with 12 bases between. Germline CDR1 is DFQATT and CDR2 is SNEGSKA (reference sequence). The CDR3 totals 16 residues. CDR3 bases: TGCAGTGCTAGAGACTATCGAGGGCAAGCCAAAAACATTCAGTACTTC. Protein product: CSARDYRGQAKNIQYF.

The chain joins TRBV5-1 to TRBJ2-7; TRBD1 matches 7 bases. Germline-derived CDR1 and CDR2 are SGHRS and YFSETQ. There are 15 residues in the CDR3. V gave up 0 bases and J gave up 3 bases; unmatched junction bases: 6. The CDR3 is CASSLEPGQSYEQYF. Here the CDR3 DNA reads TGCGCCAGCAGCTTGGAACCGGGACAGAGCTACGAGCAGTACTTC.

This clonotype occurred a few times. The chain links TRBV7-8 to TRBJ2-7, with D unclear. Trimming shortened V by 3 bases and J by 7 bases, and 10 bases separated the two germline ends. CDR3 length: 12 residues. CDR1 is SGHVS and CDR2 is FQNEAQ in the germline V gene. CDR3: CASSFSGLEQYF. Written as DNA, the CDR3 is TGTGCCAGCAGCTTTTCTGGGCTTGAGCAGTACTTC.

The chain combines TRBV5-1 with TRBJ1-2; 7 bases line up with TRBD1. The CDR3 runs to 15 residues. CDR1 and CDR2 from the germline V gene are SGHRS and YFSETQ. The V gene end was trimmed by 3 bases and the J gene end by 2 bases; junction bases not matched to a gene: 7. The CDR3: CASSSTKGANYGYTF. The CDR3, as DNA: TGCGCCAGCAGCTCTACCAAGGGGGCGAACTATGGCTACACCTTC.

This clonotype came up a few times. This chain uses TRBV12-3 or TRBV12-4 with TRBJ1-5; D is ambiguous. V shed 3 bases and J shed 0 bases, with 6 bases lying between them. The CDR3 has 14 amino acids. In nucleotides, the CDR3 is TGTGCCAGCAGTTTCGGCAGTAGCAATCAGCCCCAGCATTTT. Its protein product is CASSFGSSNQPQHF.

V is TRBV5-1 and J is TRBJ2-5; TRBD1 might be the D (6 bases). The CDR3 is made up of 17 amino acids. The germline CDR1 and CDR2 sequences are SGHRS and YFSETQ. Trimming removed 0 bases from V and 2 bases from J, with 17 bases in between. CDR3 protein: CASSLGYRASPQETQYF. In nucleotides, the CDR3 is TGCGCCAGCAGCTTGGGGTACAGGGCCTCGCCGCAAGAGACCCAGTACTTC.

This clonotype has just a few counts. The chain uses TRBV20-1 and TRBJ2-3; TRBD2 is a possible D gene (6 bases). There are 16 residues in the CDR3. Germline-derived CDR1 and CDR2 are DFQATT and SNEGSKA (reference sequence). Trimming shortened V by 3 bases and J by 6 bases, and 22 bases separated the two germline ends. CDR3 in DNA: TGCAGTGCTAGTTTGATTCCCGGGAGAAAGGCGGATACGCAGTATTTT. It specifies CSASLIPGRKADTQYF.

In its sample, this clonotype was seen a few times. The chain links TRBV20-1 to TRBJ2-5; 9 bases align to TRBD2. This CDR3 is built from 14 residues. V lost 4 bases and J lost 4; bases outside the gene matches: 7. CDR1 and CDR2 from the germline V gene are DFQATT and SNEGSKA (reference sequence). The CDR3 DNA follows: TGCAGTGCTAAGCGCGGGAGGGTCACAGAGACCCAGTACTTC. This encodes CSAKRGRVTETQYF.

This clonotype was found a few times. The J gene is TRBJ2-7, the V gene TRBV7-9; D is perhaps TRBD1 or TRBD2 (5 bases each). V was shortened by 4 bases and J by 5 bases, with 18 bases between the two germline ends. The V gene's germline CDR1 is SEHNR and CDR2 FQNEAQ (reference sequence). The CDR3 runs to 15 residues. The CDR3 DNA reads as TGTGCCAGCAGCTCCCTCCGGGGCCACGCGGACGAGCAGTACTTC. Amino acid sequence: CASSSLRGHADEQYF.

This chain uses TRBV25-1 with TRBJ2-4, with 8 bases identical to TRBD1. V trimming: 3 bases; J trimming: 6 bases; junction bases outside the gene matches: 10. Germline V gene sequence: CDR1 MGHDK, CDR2 SYGVNS. The CDR3 runs 16 residues. The CDR3 DNA sequence: TGTGCCAGCAGTGACCCCATGACAGGGGCTTCAAACATTCAGTACTTC. It specifies CASSDPMTGASNIQYF.

This clonotype was seen more than once but under ten times. The chain links TRBV20-1 to TRBJ2-1; the D is unclear. The V and J ends lost 3 bases and 11 bases respectively, with 8 bases between them. The CDR3 is 10 residues long. In germline, CDR1 is DFQATT, CDR2 SNEGSKA (reference sequence). CDR3 residues: CSARGPKQFF. DNA for the CDR3: TGCAGTGCTAGGGGCCCGAAGCAGTTCTTC.

A few counts support this clonotype. The chain recombines TRBV4-2 with TRBJ2-1; 16 bases are a match to TRBD2. The V segment lost 3 bases and the J segment 4 bases; nucleotides outside the gene matches: 12. This CDR3 comprises 20 residues. CDR1 is LGHNA, CDR2 YNFKEQ, per germline. DNA of the CDR3: TGTGCCAGCAGCCACCCGGGACTAGCGGGGGGGCCGGTCAGTTACAATGAGCAGTTCTTC. Translated: CASSHPGLAGGPVSYNEQFF.

This chain connects TRBV29-1 to TRBJ1-2; no definite D call. V was shortened by 4 bases and J by 5 bases, with 5 bases between the two germline ends. CDR1 and CDR2 (germline): SQVTM, ANQGSEA. The CDR3 has 10 amino acids. The CDR3 here is CSVAGYGYTF. The CDR3 region has the DNA TGCAGCGTTGCAGGATATGGCTACACCTTC.

This clonotype was seen once. This chain uses TRBV9 with TRBJ2-5; D may be TRBD1 or TRBD2 (6 bases each). CDR1 and CDR2 (germline): SGDLS, YYNGEE. Trimming removed 5 bases from V and 5 bases from J, with 19 bases in between. The CDR3 loop spans 15 amino acids. The CDR3, as DNA: TGTGCCAGCAGTTTAGGGGGGCCGGCGACGGAGACCCAGTACTTC. Its protein is CASSLGGPATETQYF.

The chain carries TRBV18 and TRBJ2-2; D is uncertain. The germline V and J ends were trimmed by 0 bases and 3 bases, with 5 bases remaining between them. Germline V CDR1 and CDR2: KGHSH, LQKENI. The CDR3 is 14 amino acids. This CDR3 is CASSPPSHTGELFF. Written as DNA, the CDR3 is TGTGCCAGCTCACCACCTAGCCACACCGGGGAGCTGTTTTTT.

This clonotype turned up a few times. The rearrangement joins TRBV7-9 to TRBJ2-7; 11 bases match TRBD2. The ends lost 5 bases at V and 1 base at J; junction bases unmatched: 7. CDR3 length: 16 amino acids. Germline CDR1 reads SEHNR; CDR2 reads FQNEAQ (reference sequence). CDR3 in amino acids: CASSPTGTSGSYEQYF. DNA of the CDR3: TGTGCCAGCAGCCCCACCGGGACTAGCGGTTCCTACGAGCAGTACTTC.

This clonotype was seen more than once but under ten times. This CDR3 is CATSRDSGTSMETQYF. The CDR3 coding sequence is TGTGCCACCAGCAGAGACTCCGGGACTAGCATGGAGACCCAGTACTTC. The V and J genes are TRBV15 and TRBJ2-5; TRBD2 agrees at 9 bases. The germline V gene encodes CDR1 LNHNV and CDR2 YYDKDF (reference sequence). The CDR3 totals 16 residues. Trimming removed 0 bases from V and 5 bases from J; junction bases left unmatched: 7. Full variable domain (missing parts from reference TRBV15 and TRBJ2-5): DAMVIQNPRYQVTQFGKPVTLSCSQTLNHNVMYWYQQKSSQAPKLLFHYYDKDFNNEADTPDNFQSRRPNTSFCFLDIRSPGLGDTAMYLCATSRDSGTSMETQYFGPGTRLLVL.